Listed below are T cell receptor beta chains from one sample, sequenced in a study of T-cell memory formation after mild COVID-19. One entry per CDR3 protein results from TCRdb running MiXCR on the 5' RACE reads. The repertoire has about 1,600 distinct CDR3 sequences, roughly 60% of them found once; the top ten carry about 9%. The sequencing sample was made of PBMCs or a T cell subset sorted from them (not recorded which). The receptor source for this set is an adult who had mild COVID-19 (a few samples of this study predate the infection). Cell type and time point are not known. CDR3s include the opening cysteine and the closing phenylalanine or tryptophan. D genes are given only for firm matches. Clone size is not always given. Where it is, it says once, few, many or a class for expanded clones.

j_call: TRBJ1-2; clone_size: large; d_call: -; v_call: TRBV7-9; cdr3_nt: TGTGCCAGCAGCCGATCGGGTCTCAACCCGTCATACACCTTC; cdr3_aa: CASSRSGLNPSYTF
j_call: TRBJ2-7; clone_size: large; d_call: -; v_call: TRBV9; cdr3_nt: TGTGCCAGCAGCCCCCGACGCGAGCACCTCTACGAGCAGTACTTC; cdr3_aa: CASSPRREHLYEQYF
j_call: TRBJ2-7; clone_size: large; d_call: TRBD1; v_call: TRBV20-1; cdr3_nt: TGCAGTGCTAGAGATCCGGGACAGCTCCACGAGCAGTACTTC; cdr3_aa: CSARDPGQLHEQYF
j_call: TRBJ2-4; clone_size: -; d_call: -; v_call: TRBV5-5; cdr3_nt: TGTGCCAGCAGCTTGCTCACAGCCGAGCTTATAGTTCAGTACTTC; cdr3_aa: CASSLLTAELIVQYF
j_call: TRBJ1-1; clone_size: medium-sized; d_call: TRBD1; v_call: TRBV5-4; cdr3_nt: TGTGCCAGCAGCTTGGGGACAGGCTGGAACACTGAAGCTTTCTTT; cdr3_aa: CASSLGTGWNTEAFF
j_call: TRBJ1-1; clone_size: -; d_call: -; v_call: TRBV12-3/TRBV12-4; cdr3_nt: TGTGCCAGCAGACTGAGCGTCCAGAGGCCTAAGCACACTGAAGCTTTCTTT; cdr3_aa: CASRLSVQRPKHTEAFF
j_call: TRBJ2-5; clone_size: large; d_call: TRBD2; v_call: TRBV15; cdr3_nt: TGTGCCACCCGTAGCGGGGGGGCCTTCGGAGTGACCCAGTACTTC; cdr3_aa: CATRSGGAFGVTQYF
j_call: TRBJ2-7; clone_size: large; d_call: -; v_call: TRBV4-1; cdr3_nt: TGCGCCAGCAGCGGGGGCGCGGGTGCGGGCTACGAGCAGTACTTC; cdr3_aa: CASSGGAGAGYEQYF
j_call: TRBJ1-3; clone_size: -; d_call: -; v_call: TRBV7-2; cdr3_nt: TGTGCCAGCAGCTTAAGGGCGCTCCGCTCCTCTGGAAACACCATATATTTT; cdr3_aa: CASSLRALRSSGNTIYF
j_call: TRBJ2-7; clone_size: -; d_call: TRBD2; v_call: TRBV27; cdr3_nt: TGTGCCAGCAGTCCCTGGACTAGCGGGGGTGGCGAGCAGTACTTC; cdr3_aa: CASSPWTSGGGEQYF
j_call: TRBJ2-3; clone_size: -; d_call: -; v_call: TRBV5-1; cdr3_nt: TGCGCCACCGGCATAAGGGGGGGCCGTGGAGATACGCAGTATTTT; cdr3_aa: CATGIRGGRGDTQYF
j_call: TRBJ2-1; clone_size: -; d_call: TRBD2; v_call: TRBV11-2; cdr3_nt: TGTGCCAGCAGCTTAGCGGGGGGGCCGGGCAATGAGCAGTTCTTC; cdr3_aa: CASSLAGGPGNEQFF
j_call: TRBJ2-5; clone_size: -; d_call: -; v_call: TRBV29-1; cdr3_nt: TGCAGCGTGTGGGACCTCTTCCTCCAAGAGACCCAGTACTTC; cdr3_aa: CSVWDLFLQETQYF
j_call: TRBJ2-7; clone_size: -; d_call: TRBD2; v_call: TRBV4-3; cdr3_nt: TGCGCCAGCAGCCCCTCGCTTGCTAGCGGGGCCTACGAGCAGTACTTC; cdr3_aa: CASSPSLASGAYEQYF
j_call: TRBJ2-3; clone_size: once; d_call: TRBD1; v_call: TRBV11-2; cdr3_nt: TGTGCCAGCAGCACATTTGGGACAGGGGGGCCAGATACGCAGTATTTT; cdr3_aa: CASSTFGTGGPDTQYF
j_call: TRBJ2-3; clone_size: -; d_call: TRBD2; v_call: TRBV15; cdr3_nt: TGTGCCACCAGCAGAGTACGCGGGGGATCAGATACGCAGTATTTT; cdr3_aa: CATSRVRGGSDTQYF
j_call: TRBJ2-3; clone_size: large; d_call: -; v_call: TRBV5-1; cdr3_nt: TGCGCCAGTACTACTGGACAGTCCACAGATACGCAGTATTTT; cdr3_aa: CASTTGQSTDTQYF
j_call: TRBJ1-2; clone_size: -; d_call: -; v_call: TRBV29-1; cdr3_nt: TGCAGCGTTGAACCCCGGCTGAGAGACTATGGCTACACCTTC; cdr3_aa: CSVEPRLRDYGYTF
j_call: TRBJ1-1; clone_size: -; d_call: -; v_call: TRBV7-9; cdr3_nt: TGTGCCAGCAGCTTGGACGCAGGGTTTGGAGCTTTCTTT; cdr3_aa: CASSLDAGFGAFF
j_call: TRBJ2-7; clone_size: -; d_call: TRBD2; v_call: TRBV2; cdr3_nt: TGTGCCAGCAGTTCGGGACTAGCGGGAGGCTACGAGCAGTACTTC; cdr3_aa: CASSSGLAGGYEQYF
j_call: TRBJ2-1; clone_size: -; d_call: TRBD2; v_call: TRBV4-1; cdr3_nt: TGCGCCAGCAGCCATGAAGTAGCGGGAGCTCTCTCCTACAATGAGCAGTTCTTC; cdr3_aa: CASSHEVAGALSYNEQFF
j_call: TRBJ2-5; clone_size: once; d_call: -; v_call: TRBV18; cdr3_nt: TGTGCCAGCTCACCACCGGCCTTTGGCAGCGAAGGAGAGACCCAGCACTTC; cdr3_aa: CASSPPAFGSEGETQHF
j_call: TRBJ1-4; clone_size: -; d_call: -; v_call: TRBV7-9; cdr3_nt: TGTGCCAGCCGCCCTCAGGGGCGGGAAAAACTGTTTTTT; cdr3_aa: CASRPQGREKLFF
j_call: TRBJ1-2; clone_size: -; d_call: -; v_call: TRBV7-9; cdr3_nt: TGTGCCAGCAGCTATCCCCGGACAGCTAACTATGGCTACACCTTC; cdr3_aa: CASSYPRTANYGYTF
j_call: TRBJ1-6; clone_size: -; d_call: TRBD1; v_call: TRBV20-1; cdr3_nt: TGCAGCGTAACAGCTAGACAGGGTAGTTCACCCCTCCACTTT; cdr3_aa: CSVTARQGSSPLHF
j_call: TRBJ1-3; clone_size: large; d_call: -; v_call: TRBV12-3/TRBV12-4; cdr3_nt: TGTGCCAGCAGTTTCCGGACAAGCTCTGGAAACACCATATATTTT; cdr3_aa: CASSFRTSSGNTIYF
j_call: TRBJ2-3; clone_size: large; d_call: TRBD2; v_call: TRBV9; cdr3_nt: TGTGCCAGCAGCGATGGAGCGGGGGGCGGGACAGATACGCAGTATTTT; cdr3_aa: CASSDGAGGGTDTQYF
j_call: TRBJ1-1; clone_size: medium-sized; d_call: TRBD1; v_call: TRBV5-4; cdr3_nt: TGTGCCAGCAGCTCTACAGGGGGCGCGGACACTGAAGCTTTCTTT; cdr3_aa: CASSSTGGADTEAFF
j_call: TRBJ2-7; clone_size: medium-sized; d_call: -; v_call: TRBV11-3; cdr3_nt: TGTGCCAGCAGCTTAGATCGACCCCCAGGGGCCTACGAGCAGTACTTC; cdr3_aa: CASSLDRPPGAYEQYF
j_call: TRBJ2-5; clone_size: large; d_call: TRBD1; v_call: TRBV4-1; cdr3_nt: TGCGCCAGCAGCCAAGGGGGCAGGGGGCGAGAGACCCAGTACTTC; cdr3_aa: CASSQGGRGRETQYF
j_call: TRBJ2-1; clone_size: large; d_call: -; v_call: TRBV18; cdr3_nt: TGTGCCAGCTCACTAGGCCGGGACCCTTACAATGAGCAGTTCTTC; cdr3_aa: CASSLGRDPYNEQFF
j_call: TRBJ2-1; clone_size: many; d_call: -; v_call: TRBV5-3; cdr3_nt: TGTGCCAGAAGCTTGGATTGCGGAAATTCCTACAATGAGCAGTTCTTC; cdr3_aa: CARSLDCGNSYNEQFF
j_call: TRBJ2-1; clone_size: many; d_call: -; v_call: TRBV5-6; cdr3_nt: TGTGCCAGCAGCCCCGAGGGACGGCACAATGAGCAGTTCTTC; cdr3_aa: CASSPEGRHNEQFF
j_call: TRBJ1-2; clone_size: -; d_call: TRBD1; v_call: TRBV5-4; cdr3_nt: TGTGCCAGCAACCCGGGACAGGCTAACTATGGCTACACCTTC; cdr3_aa: CASNPGQANYGYTF
j_call: TRBJ2-2; clone_size: large; d_call: TRBD1; v_call: TRBV5-4; cdr3_nt: TGTGCCAGCAGCTTGCTCCTGGACAGGGGCTACTATGACACCGGGGAGCTGTTTTTT; cdr3_aa: CASSLLLDRGYYDTGELFF
j_call: TRBJ1-2; clone_size: medium-sized; d_call: TRBD1; v_call: TRBV4-1; cdr3_nt: TGCGCCAGCAGCCAAGCGGCCGGACAGGATGGCTACACCTTC; cdr3_aa: CASSQAAGQDGYTF
j_call: TRBJ2-4; clone_size: once; d_call: -; v_call: TRBV6-6; cdr3_nt: TGTGCCAGCAGTTTCAACGCAGGGGGACTAATAGCCAAAAACATTCAGTACTTC; cdr3_aa: CASSFNAGGLIAKNIQYF
j_call: TRBJ2-7; clone_size: -; d_call: -; v_call: TRBV29-1; cdr3_nt: TGCAGCGTGCCAGGGCCCGCGAACGAGCAGTACTTC; cdr3_aa: CSVPGPANEQYF
j_call: TRBJ2-5; clone_size: -; d_call: -; v_call: TRBV7-3; cdr3_nt: TGTGCCAGCAGCTCCCGGGGAAGGGAGACCCAGTACTTC; cdr3_aa: CASSSRGRETQYF
j_call: TRBJ2-1; clone_size: -; d_call: TRBD2; v_call: TRBV7-2; cdr3_nt: TGTGCCAGCAGCCTAGGACTAGCGGGGGGGAATGAGCAGTTCTTC; cdr3_aa: CASSLGLAGGNEQFF
j_call: TRBJ2-7; clone_size: -; d_call: -; v_call: TRBV4-3; cdr3_nt: TGCGCCAGCAGCCAAGATCTGGACATCTACGAGCAGTACTTC; cdr3_aa: CASSQDLDIYEQYF